This T cell receptor (beta chain) was found in a study of siplizumab effects on memory and regulatory T cells. With regard to this clone: The target antigen is unknown.

V lost 4 bases and J lost 2; bases outside the gene matches: 7. CDR1 is SGHVS, CDR2 FQNEAQ, per germline. The CDR3 extends over 15 amino acids. The study, taken as a whole, reports: Naive T cells appeared more diverse than memory cells and seemed to be major alloresponse contributors. Only a minority of proliferating CD4+ or CD8+ clones had an assignable naive or memory phenotype, with roughly 75-95% lacking one.

Data came from immunoSEQ multiplex PCR; TCRdb stores just in-frame clones and leaves some out. The data show about 100,000 clones, around 92% seen once. The V gene is TRBV7-8, the J gene TRBJ1-2; TRBD1 matches 7 bases. The specimen was Tregs sorted from blood. This TCR was sampled from a human donor in good health. The CDR3 DNA sequence: TGTGCCAGCAGCTCAAGGACAGGTTTGAACTATGGCTACACCTTC. Translated: CASSSRTGLNYGYTF.